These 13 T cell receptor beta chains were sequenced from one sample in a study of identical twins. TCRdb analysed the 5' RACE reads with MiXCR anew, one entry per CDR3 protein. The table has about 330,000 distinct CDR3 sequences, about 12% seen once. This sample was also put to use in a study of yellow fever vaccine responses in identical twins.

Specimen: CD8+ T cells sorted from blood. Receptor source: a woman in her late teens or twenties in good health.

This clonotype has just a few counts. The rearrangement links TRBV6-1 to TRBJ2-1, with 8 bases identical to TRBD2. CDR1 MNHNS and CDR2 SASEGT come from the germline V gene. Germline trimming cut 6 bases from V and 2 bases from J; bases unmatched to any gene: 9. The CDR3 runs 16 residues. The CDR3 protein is CASSPAGGDAYNEQFF. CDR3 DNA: TGTGCCAGCAGCCCCGCCGGGGGGGACGCCTACAATGAGCAGTTCTTC.

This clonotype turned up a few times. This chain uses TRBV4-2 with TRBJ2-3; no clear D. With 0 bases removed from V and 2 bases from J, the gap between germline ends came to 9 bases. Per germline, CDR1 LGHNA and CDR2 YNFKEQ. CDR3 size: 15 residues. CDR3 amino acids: CASSQDGGNTDTQYF. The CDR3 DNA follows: TGTGCCAGCAGCCAAGATGGCGGAAACACAGATACGCAGTATTTT.

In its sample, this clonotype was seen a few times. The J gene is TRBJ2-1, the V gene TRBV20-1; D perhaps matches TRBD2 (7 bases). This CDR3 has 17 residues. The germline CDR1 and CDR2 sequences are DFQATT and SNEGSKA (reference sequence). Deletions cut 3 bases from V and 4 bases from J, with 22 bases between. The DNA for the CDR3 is TGCAGTGCTAGTTTTAGGTTTTGGCGGGGGCGGTACAATGAGCAGTTCTTC. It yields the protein CSASFRFWRGRYNEQFF.

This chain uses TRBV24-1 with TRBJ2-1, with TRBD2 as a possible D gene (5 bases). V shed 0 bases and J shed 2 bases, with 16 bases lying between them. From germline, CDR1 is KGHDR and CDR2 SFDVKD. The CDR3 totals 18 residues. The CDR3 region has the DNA TGTGCCACCAGTGATTTGCAGGTGGGATCGGGGACCTACAATGAGCAGTTCTTC. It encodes CATSDLQVGSGTYNEQFF.

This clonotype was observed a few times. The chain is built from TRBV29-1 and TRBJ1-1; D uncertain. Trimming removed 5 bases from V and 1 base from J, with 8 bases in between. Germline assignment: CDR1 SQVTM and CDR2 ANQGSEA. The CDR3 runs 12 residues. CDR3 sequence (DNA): TGCAGCGTTCCTGTTGGGAACACTGAAGCTTTCTTT. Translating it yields CSVPVGNTEAFF.

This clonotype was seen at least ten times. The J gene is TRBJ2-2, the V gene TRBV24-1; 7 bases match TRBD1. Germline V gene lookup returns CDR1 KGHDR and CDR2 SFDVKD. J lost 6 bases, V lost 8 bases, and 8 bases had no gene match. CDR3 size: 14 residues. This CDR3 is CATIATGDAGELFF. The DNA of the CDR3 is TGTGCCACCATTGCAACAGGGGACGCCGGGGAGCTGTTTTTT.

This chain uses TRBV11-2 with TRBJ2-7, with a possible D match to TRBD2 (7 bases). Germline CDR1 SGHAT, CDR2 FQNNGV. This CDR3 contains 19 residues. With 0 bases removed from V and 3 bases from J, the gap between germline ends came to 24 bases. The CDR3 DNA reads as TGTGCCAGCAGCTTAGAAACACCAGGGGACTATCGATGGGGCTACGAGCAGTACGTC. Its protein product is CASSLETPGDYRWGYEQYV.

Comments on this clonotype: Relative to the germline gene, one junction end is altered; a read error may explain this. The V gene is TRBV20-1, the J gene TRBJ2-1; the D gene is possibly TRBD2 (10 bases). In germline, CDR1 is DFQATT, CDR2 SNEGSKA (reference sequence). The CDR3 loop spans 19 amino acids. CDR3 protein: CSARRYRGQAGGPYSEQFF. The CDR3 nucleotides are TGCAGTGCTAGACGTTACAGGGGGCAAGCGGGAGGGCCCTACAGTGAGCAGTTCTTC.

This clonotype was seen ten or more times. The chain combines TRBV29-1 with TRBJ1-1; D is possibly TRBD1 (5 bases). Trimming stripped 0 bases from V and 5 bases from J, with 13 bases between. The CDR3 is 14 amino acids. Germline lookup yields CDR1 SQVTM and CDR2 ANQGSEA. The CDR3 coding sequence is TGCAGCGTTGAAGAAGGCAGGGACCTGACTGAAGCTTTCTTT. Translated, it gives CSVEEGRDLTEAFF. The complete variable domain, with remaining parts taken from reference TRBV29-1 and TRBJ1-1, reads SAVISQKPSRDICQRGTSLTIQCQVDSQVTMMFWYRQQPGQSLTLIATANQGSEATYESGFVIDKFPISRPNLTFSTLTVSNMSPEDSSIYLCSVEEGRDLTEAFFGQGTRLTVV.

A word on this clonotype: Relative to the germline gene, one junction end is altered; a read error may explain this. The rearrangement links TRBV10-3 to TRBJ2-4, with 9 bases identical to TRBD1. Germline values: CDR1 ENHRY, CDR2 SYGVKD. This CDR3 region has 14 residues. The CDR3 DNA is TGTGCCATCAGTGAGCGGGACAGGGAAAACATTCATTACTTC. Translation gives CAISERDRENIHYF.

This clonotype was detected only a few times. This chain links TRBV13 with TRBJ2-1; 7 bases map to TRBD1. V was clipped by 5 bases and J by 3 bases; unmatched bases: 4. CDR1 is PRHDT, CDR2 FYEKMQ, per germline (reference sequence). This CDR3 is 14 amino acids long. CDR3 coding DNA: TGTGCCAGCAGCCCCGGGACAGTCTACAATGAGCAGTTCTTC. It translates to CASSPGTVYNEQFF.

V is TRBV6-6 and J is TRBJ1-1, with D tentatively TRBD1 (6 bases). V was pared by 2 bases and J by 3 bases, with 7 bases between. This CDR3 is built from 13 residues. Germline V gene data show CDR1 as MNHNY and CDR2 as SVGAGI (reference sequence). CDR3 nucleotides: TGTGCCAGCAGTTACGGGGGCGACACTGAAGCTTTCTTT. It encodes CASSYGGDTEAFF.

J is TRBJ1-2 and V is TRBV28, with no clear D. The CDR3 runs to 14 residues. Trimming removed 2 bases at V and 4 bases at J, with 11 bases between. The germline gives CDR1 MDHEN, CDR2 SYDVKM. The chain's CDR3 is CASSLTQRGYGYTF. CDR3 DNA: TGTGCCAGCAGTTTAACACAAAGAGGCTATGGCTACACCTTC.